These 12 T cell receptor beta chains came from one sample sequenced in a study of identical twins. Via MiXCR, TCRdb re-called the 5' RACE reads, giving one row per CDR3 protein. Among about 470,000 distinct CDR3 sequences listed, 20% to 30% were seen once. The same sample was also used in a study of T cells expressing NK-cell markers.

The sample consisted of CD4+ T cells sorted from blood. The receptors were sampled from a woman between 18 and 29 years old in good health.

Only a few counts were recorded for this clonotype. This chain joins TRBV20-1 and TRBJ2-1; the D is unclear. CDR1 is DFQATT and CDR2 is SNEGSKA in the germline V gene (reference sequence). There are 11 residues in the CDR3. Between the trimmed V and J ends, which lost 3 bases and 5 bases, there was a span of 5 bases. CDR3 region: CSARTNNEQFF. Written as DNA, the CDR3 is TGCAGTGCTAGGACCAACAATGAGCAGTTCTTC.

This chain uses TRBV7-2 with TRBJ1-2; TRBD1 might be the D (5 bases). Germline values: CDR1 SGHTA, CDR2 FQGNSA. The V gene lost 1 base and the J gene lost 2 bases, with 11 bases spanning the gap. This CDR3 comprises 15 residues. The CDR3 reads CASSLGARANYGYTF. In nucleotides, the CDR3 is TGTGCCAGCAGCTTAGGCGCCAGGGCAAACTATGGCTACACCTTC.

The V and J genes are TRBV4-1 and TRBJ2-1; tentatively, D is TRBD1 or TRBD2 (5 bases each). Germline-derived CDR1 and CDR2 are MGHRA and YSYEKL. The CDR3 covers 15 residues. Trimming left V 4 bases short and J 7 bases short, with 17 bases between. Written as DNA, the CDR3 is TGCGCCAGCAGCCCTCCACCGGGGTGGGGGAATGAGCAGTTCTTC. This encodes CASSPPPGWGNEQFF.

Ten or more counts support this clonotype. The V call is TRBV5-6, the J call TRBJ1-6, with D unresolved. V lost 2 bases to trimming and J lost 10 bases, with 13 bases between them. This CDR3 is built from 14 residues. Germline V gives CDR1 SGHDT, CDR2 YYEEEE. The CDR3: CASSFRGSYSPLHF. In DNA form, the CDR3 reads TGTGCCAGCAGCTTCAGAGGGTCATACTCACCCCTCCACTTT. The full variable domain, its missing parts supplied by reference TRBV5-6 and TRBJ1-6, is DAGVTQSPTHLIKTRGQQVTLRCSPKSGHDTVSWYQQALGQGPQFIFQYYEEEERQRGNFPDRFSGHQFPNYSSELNVNALLLGDSALYLCASSFRGSYSPLHFGNGTRLTVT.

The chain is built from TRBV14 and TRBJ2-1, with 11 bases fitting TRBD2. The CDR3 contains 17 residues. Per the germline V gene, CDR1 is SGHDN and CDR2 is FVKESK. V trimming: 0 bases; J trimming: 4 bases; junction bases outside the gene matches: 5. CDR3 sequence reads: CASSQDRGTSGYNEQFF. CDR3 in DNA: TGTGCCAGCAGCCAAGATCGAGGGACTAGCGGTTACAATGAGCAGTTCTTC.

This clonotype has just one count. This chain links TRBV7-2 with TRBJ2-2, with D perhaps TRBD1 (6 bases). The CDR3 sequence is 17 residues long. Trimming left V 5 bases short and J 7 bases short, with 23 bases between. Germline V lookup: CDR1 SGHTA, CDR2 FQGNSA. CDR3 protein: CASSPSRSGAMHGELFF. CDR3 nucleotides: TGTGCCAGCAGCCCCTCAAGATCAGGGGCTATGCACGGGGAGCTGTTTTTT.

This clonotype was counted a few times. V gene TRBV6-2 or TRBV6-3 combines with J gene TRBJ1-1; 7 nucleotides align to TRBD1. Germline V gene lookup returns CDR1 MNHEY and CDR2 SVGEGT. The CDR3 is made up of 14 amino acids. V lost 5 bases to trimming and J lost 1 base; unmatched junction nucleotides: 4. CDR3 amino acids: CASSDRAGNTEAFF. CDR3 coding DNA: TGTGCCAGCAGTGACAGGGCGGGGAACACTGAAGCTTTCTTT.

The rearrangement joins TRBV6-2 or TRBV6-3 to TRBJ2-1, with D hard to call. The V end lost 0 bases, the J end lost 0 bases, and 9 bases lay between the germline ends. Germline V gene lookup returns CDR1 MNHEY and CDR2 SVGEGT. The CDR3 covers 16 residues. The CDR3 coding sequence is TGTGCCAGCAGTTACTCGATGAGTAGCTCCTACAATGAGCAGTTCTTC. Its translation: CASSYSMSSSYNEQFF.

This clonotype has only a few counts. The CDR3 region is CASSSRWQTHYGYTF. DNA for the CDR3: TGTGCCAGCAGTTCAAGATGGCAGACACACTATGGCTACACCTTC. The J gene is TRBJ1-2, the V gene TRBV12-3 or TRBV12-4; D is uncertain. V lost 4 bases and J lost 3, with 15 bases in between. CDR3 length: 15 residues.

CDR3 loop: CSAREDTPGELFF. Here the CDR3 DNA reads TGCAGTGCTAGAGAAGACACCCCCGGGGAGCTGTTTTTT. This rearrangement joins TRBV20-1 to TRBJ2-2, with no clear D. Trimming took off 0 bases at V and 6 bases at J, with 8 bases between the two ends. The CDR3 sequence is 13 residues long. Looked up from germline, CDR1 is DFQATT and CDR2 is SNEGSKA (reference sequence).

The chain has TRBV12-3 or TRBV12-4 and TRBJ2-7; 7 nucleotides align to TRBD1. The V and J ends lost 4 bases and 6 bases, in that order; junction bases with no gene match: 6. CDR3 length: 13 residues. CDR3 nucleotides: TGTGCCAGCAGTTCACAGGGACAGCGCGAGCAGTACTTC. This translates into CASSSQGQREQYF.

The chain couples TRBV6-1 to TRBJ1-5, with TRBD1 identical over 7 bases. CDR3 size: 12 residues. The V gene end was trimmed by 11 bases and the J gene end by 2 bases; junction bases not matched to a gene: 3. In germline, CDR1 is MNHNS, CDR2 SASEGT. This chain's CDR3 is CAPGQGNQPQHF. The CDR3 DNA sequence: TGTGCCCCCGGACAGGGCAATCAGCCCCAGCATTTT.